This T cell receptor (beta chain) was obtained from a study of early T cells in non-severe SARS-CoV-2 infection. Study background: From unsorted whole blood, bulk RNA was sequenced, and the chains remained unpaired. The study's findings and limits: Matching against VDJdb likely underestimated virus-specific expansions, favoring anti-spike CD8.

Germline CDR1 SGHRS, CDR2 YFSETQ. Unmatched junction bases numbered 6, after V lost 4 bases and J lost 8 bases. The CDR3 has 13 residues. Attached unique molecular identifiers marked individual cDNA molecules. A single record per CDR3 protein comes from TCRdb applying MiXCR to the 5' RACE reads. The sample shows roughly 120,000 distinct CDR3 sequences, roughly 12% of them seen only once. This clonotype was picked up many times. Antigen unknown. This clonotype was obtained from an adult who was a healthcare worker with PCR-confirmed SARS-CoV-2 infection or an uninfected control (not recorded which). The specimen was whole blood, collected at baseline. V gene TRBV5-1 combines with J gene TRBJ1-2; TRBD1 agrees at 9 bases. The DNA of the CDR3 is TGCGCCAGCAGCCCGGGACAGGGTGGAGGCTACACCTTC. Protein sequence: CASSPGQGGGYTF.